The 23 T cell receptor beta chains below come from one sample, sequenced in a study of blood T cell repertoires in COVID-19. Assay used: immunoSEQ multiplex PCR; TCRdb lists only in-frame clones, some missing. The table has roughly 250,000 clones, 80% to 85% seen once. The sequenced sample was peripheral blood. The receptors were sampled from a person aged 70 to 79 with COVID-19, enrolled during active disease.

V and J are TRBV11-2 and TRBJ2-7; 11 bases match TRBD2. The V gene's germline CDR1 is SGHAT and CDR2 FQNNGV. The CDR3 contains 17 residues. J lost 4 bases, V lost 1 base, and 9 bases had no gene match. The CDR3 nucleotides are TGTGCCAGCAGCTTAGGTCCTTTAGCGGGAGGGCAGTACGAGCAGTACTTC. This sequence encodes CASSLGPLAGGQYEQYF.

The CDR3 bases are TGTGCCAGCAGCCCAGGACTAGCGGGCATATACAATGAGCAGTTCTTC. Translation gives CASSPGLAGIYNEQFF. V is TRBV7-3 and J is TRBJ2-1; 11 bases line up with TRBD2. CDR1 and CDR2 (germline): SGHTA, FQGTGA. V shed 5 bases, J shed 4 bases, and the junction held 7 bases outside the gene matches. The CDR3 consists of 16 residues. The entire variable domain, with the rest obtained from reference TRBV7-3 and TRBJ2-1, is as follows: GAGVSQTPSNKVTEKGKYVELRCDPISGHTALYWYRQSLGQGPEFLIYFQGTGAADDSGLPNDRFFAVRPEGSVSTLKIQRTERGDSAVYLCASSPGLAGIYNEQFFGPGTRLTVL.

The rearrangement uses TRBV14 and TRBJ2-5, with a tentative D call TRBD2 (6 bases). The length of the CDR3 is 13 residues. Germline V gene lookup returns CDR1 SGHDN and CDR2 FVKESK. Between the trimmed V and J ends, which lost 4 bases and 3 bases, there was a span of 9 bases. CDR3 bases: TGTGCCAGCAGCCGGGGACTCAAAGAGACCCAGTACTTC. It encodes CASSRGLKETQYF.

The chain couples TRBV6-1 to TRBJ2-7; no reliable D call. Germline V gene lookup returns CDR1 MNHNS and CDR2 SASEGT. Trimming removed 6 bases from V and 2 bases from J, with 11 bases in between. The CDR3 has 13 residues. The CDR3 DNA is TGTGCCAGCAGACGGGTCGGCCCCTACGAGCAGTACTTC. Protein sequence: CASRRVGPYEQYF.

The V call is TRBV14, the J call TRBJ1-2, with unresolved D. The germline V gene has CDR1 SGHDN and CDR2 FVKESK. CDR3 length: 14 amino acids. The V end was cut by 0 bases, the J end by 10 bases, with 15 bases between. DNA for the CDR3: TGTGCCAGCAGCCAAGAAATGGCTGAAGATCCCTACACCTTC. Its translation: CASSQEMAEDPYTF. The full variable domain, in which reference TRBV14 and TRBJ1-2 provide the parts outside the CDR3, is EAGVTQFPSHSVIEKGQTVTLRCDPISGHDNLYWYRRVMGKEIKFLLHFVKESKQDESGMPNNRFLAERTGGTYSTLKVQPAELEDSGVYFCASSQEMAEDPYTFGSGTRLTVV.

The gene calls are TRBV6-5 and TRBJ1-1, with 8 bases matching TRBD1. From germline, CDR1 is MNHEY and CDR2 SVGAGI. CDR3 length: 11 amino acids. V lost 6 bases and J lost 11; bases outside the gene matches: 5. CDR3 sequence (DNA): TGTGCCAGCAGGCAGGGGGCGGGGGCTTTCTTT. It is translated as CASRQGAGAFF.

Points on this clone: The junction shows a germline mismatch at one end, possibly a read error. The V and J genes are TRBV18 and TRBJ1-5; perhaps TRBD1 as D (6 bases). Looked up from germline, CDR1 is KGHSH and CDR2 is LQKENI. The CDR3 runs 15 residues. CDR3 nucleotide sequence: TGTGCCAGCTCACCTACCGGGACAAATCCTCAGGCCCAGCATTTT. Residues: CASSPTGTNPQAQHF.

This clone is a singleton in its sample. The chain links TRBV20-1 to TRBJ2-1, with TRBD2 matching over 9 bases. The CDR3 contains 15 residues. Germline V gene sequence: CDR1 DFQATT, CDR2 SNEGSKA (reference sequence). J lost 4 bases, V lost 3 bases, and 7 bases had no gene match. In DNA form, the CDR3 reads TGCAGTGCTAGTGCGGCACTAGCGGGTTACAATGAGCAGTTCTTC. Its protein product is CSASAALAGYNEQFF.

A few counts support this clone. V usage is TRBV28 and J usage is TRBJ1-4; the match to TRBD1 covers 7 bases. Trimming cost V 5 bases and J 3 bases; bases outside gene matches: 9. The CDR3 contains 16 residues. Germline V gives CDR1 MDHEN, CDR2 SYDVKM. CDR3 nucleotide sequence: TGTGCCAGCAGTGCACCTCGACAGGGTGCTAATGAAAAACTGTTTTTT. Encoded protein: CASSAPRQGANEKLFF. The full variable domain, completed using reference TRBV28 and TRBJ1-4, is DVKVTQSSRYLVKRTGEKVFLECVQDMDHENMFWYRQDPGLGLRLIYFSYDVKMKEKGDIPEGYSVSREKKERFSLILESASTNQTSMYLCASSAPRQGANEKLFFGSGTQLSVL.

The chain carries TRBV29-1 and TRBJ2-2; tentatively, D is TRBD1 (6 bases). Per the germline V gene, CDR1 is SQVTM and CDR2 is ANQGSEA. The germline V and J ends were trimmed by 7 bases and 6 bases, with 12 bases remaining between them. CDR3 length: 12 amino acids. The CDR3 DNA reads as TGCAGCGCCCAGACAGGAGCCGGGGAGCTGTTTTTT. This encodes CSAQTGAGELFF.

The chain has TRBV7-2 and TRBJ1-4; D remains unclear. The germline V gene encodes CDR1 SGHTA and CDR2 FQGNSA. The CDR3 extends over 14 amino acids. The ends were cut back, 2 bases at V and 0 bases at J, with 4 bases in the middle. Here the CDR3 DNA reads TGTGCCAGCAGCTTACAGTCAACTAATGAAAAACTGTTTTTT. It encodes CASSLQSTNEKLFF.

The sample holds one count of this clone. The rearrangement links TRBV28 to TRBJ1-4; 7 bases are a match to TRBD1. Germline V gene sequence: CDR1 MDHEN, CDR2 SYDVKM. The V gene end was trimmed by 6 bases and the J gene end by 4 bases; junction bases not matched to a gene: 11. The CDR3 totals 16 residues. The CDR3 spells CASSLGTARSNEKLFF. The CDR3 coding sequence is TGTGCCAGCAGCCTCGGGACAGCCCGGAGTAATGAAAAACTGTTTTTT.

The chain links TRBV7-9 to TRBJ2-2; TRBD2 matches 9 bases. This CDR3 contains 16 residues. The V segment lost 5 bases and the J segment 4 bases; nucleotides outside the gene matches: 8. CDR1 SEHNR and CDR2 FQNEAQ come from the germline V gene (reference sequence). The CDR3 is CASSHRGGAVTGELFF. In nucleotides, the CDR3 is TGTGCCAGCAGCCACCGCGGGGGGGCGGTCACCGGGGAGCTGTTTTTT. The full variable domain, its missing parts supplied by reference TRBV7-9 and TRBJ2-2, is DTGVSQNPRHKITKRGQNVTFRCDPISEHNRLYWYRQTLGQGPEFLTYFQNEAQLEKSRLLSDRFSAERPKGSFSTLEIQRTEQGDSAMYLCASSHRGGAVTGELFFGEGSRLTVL.

CDR3 in amino acids: CASRFYGTEAFF. The CDR3 nucleotides are TGTGCCAGCAGATTCTACGGCACTGAAGCTTTCTTT. J is TRBJ1-1 and V is TRBV12-3 or TRBV12-4; no reliable D call. Trimming took 6 bases from V and 4 from J, leaving 9 bases between them. CDR3 length equals 12 residues.

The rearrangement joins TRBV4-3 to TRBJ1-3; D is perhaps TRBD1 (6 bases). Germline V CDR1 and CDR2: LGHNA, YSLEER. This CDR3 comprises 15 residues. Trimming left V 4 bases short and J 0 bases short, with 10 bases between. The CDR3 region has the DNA TGCGCCAGCAGCCCCGGGACACGCTCTGGAAACACCATATATTTT. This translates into CASSPGTRSGNTIYF.

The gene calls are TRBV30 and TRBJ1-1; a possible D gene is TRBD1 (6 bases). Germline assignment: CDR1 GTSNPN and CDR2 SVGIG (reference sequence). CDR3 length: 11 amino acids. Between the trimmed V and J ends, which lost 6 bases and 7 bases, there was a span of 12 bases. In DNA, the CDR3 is TGTGCCTGCCAGGGGAGCAGTGAAGCTTTCTTT. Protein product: CACQGSSEAFF. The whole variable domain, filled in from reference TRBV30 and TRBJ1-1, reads SQTIHQWPATLVQPVGSPLSLECTVEGTSNPNLYWYRQAAGRGLQLLFYSVGIGQISSEVPQNLSASRPQDRQFILSSKKLLLSDSGFYLCACQGSSEAFFGQGTRLTVV.

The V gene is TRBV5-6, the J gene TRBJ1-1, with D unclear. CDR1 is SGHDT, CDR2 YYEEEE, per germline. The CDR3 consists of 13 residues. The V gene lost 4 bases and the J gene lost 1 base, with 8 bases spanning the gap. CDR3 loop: CASSSAKNTEAFF. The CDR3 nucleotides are TGTGCCAGCAGCAGCGCGAAGAACACTGAAGCTTTCTTT.

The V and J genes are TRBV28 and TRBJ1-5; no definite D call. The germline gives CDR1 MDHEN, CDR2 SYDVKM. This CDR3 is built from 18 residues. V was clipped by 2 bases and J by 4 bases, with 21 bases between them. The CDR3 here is CASSLAPSSSSRNQPQHF. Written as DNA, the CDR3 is TGTGCCAGCAGTTTAGCCCCTTCGAGTTCCTCGCGTAATCAGCCCCAGCATTTT.

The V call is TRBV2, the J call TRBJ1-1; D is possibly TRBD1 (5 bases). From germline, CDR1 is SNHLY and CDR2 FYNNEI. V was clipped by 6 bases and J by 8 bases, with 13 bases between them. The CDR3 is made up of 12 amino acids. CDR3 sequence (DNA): TGTGCCAGCAGAGATTCCCGACAGGAAGCTTTCTTT. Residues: CASRDSRQEAFF.

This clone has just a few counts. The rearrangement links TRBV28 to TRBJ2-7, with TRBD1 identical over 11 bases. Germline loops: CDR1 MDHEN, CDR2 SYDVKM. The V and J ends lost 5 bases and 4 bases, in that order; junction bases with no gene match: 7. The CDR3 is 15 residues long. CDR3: CASSRPGTGGYEQYF. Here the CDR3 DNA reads TGTGCCAGCAGTCGTCCCGGGACAGGGGGATACGAGCAGTACTTC.

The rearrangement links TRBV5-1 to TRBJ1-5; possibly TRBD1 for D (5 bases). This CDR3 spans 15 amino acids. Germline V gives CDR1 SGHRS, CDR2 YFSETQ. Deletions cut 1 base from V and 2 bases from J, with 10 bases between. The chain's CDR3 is CASSLRGGGNQPQHF. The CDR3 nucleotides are TGCGCCAGCAGCTTGCGGGGGGGTGGCAATCAGCCCCAGCATTTT.

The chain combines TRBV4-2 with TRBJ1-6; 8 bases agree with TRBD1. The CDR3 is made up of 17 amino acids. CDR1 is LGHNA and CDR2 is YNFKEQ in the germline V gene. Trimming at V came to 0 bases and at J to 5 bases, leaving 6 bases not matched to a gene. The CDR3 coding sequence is TGTGCCAGCAGCCAAGATCTGGGGACAGGAAATAATTCACCCCTCCACTTT. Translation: CASSQDLGTGNNSPLHF.

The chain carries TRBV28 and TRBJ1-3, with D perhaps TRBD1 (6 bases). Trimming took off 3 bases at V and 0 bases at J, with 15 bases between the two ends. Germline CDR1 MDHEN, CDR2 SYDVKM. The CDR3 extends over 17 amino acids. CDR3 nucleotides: TGTGCCAGCAGTTTCGGGACAACGGCCACCTCTGGAAACACCATATATTTT. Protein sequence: CASSFGTTATSGNTIYF. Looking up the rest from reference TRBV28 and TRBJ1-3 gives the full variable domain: DVKVTQSSRYLVKRTGEKVFLECVQDMDHENMFWYRQDPGLGLRLIYFSYDVKMKEKGDIPEGYSVSREKKERFSLILESASTNQTSMYLCASSFGTTATSGNTIYFGEGSWLTVV.